These 10 T cell receptor beta chains came from one sample sequenced in a study of graft-versus-host responses after intestinal transplantation. The table came from immunoSEQ multiplex PCR; TCRdb's copy has only in-frame clones and leaves some out. The table shows about 99,000 clones, with approximately 84% occurring only once. The antigens these receptors bind are not known. The sample consisted of unstimulated CD4+ T cells sorted from spleen or lymph node cells, taken before intestinal transplant. The receptors were sampled from a human donor who received an intestinal transplant.

The chain couples TRBV29-1 to TRBJ2-5; the D is unclear. CDR1 is SQVTM and CDR2 is ANQGSEA in the germline V gene. V was clipped by 4 bases and J by 5 bases, with 14 bases between them. CDR3 length: 13 residues. CDR3 sequence: CSVALLTRETQYF. In DNA form, the CDR3 reads TGCAGCGTTGCACTACTGACCCGGGAGACCCAGTACTTC.

The V call is TRBV5-4, the J call TRBJ2-7; 8 bases map to TRBD1. In germline, CDR1 is SGHNT, CDR2 YYREEE (reference sequence). The trim removed 0 bases at V and 2 bases at J, leaving 4 bases unmatched. The CDR3 spans 15 residues. CDR3 in DNA: TGTGCCAGCAGCTTGGTGGACAGGGTGACCTACGAGCAGTACTTC. Translation: CASSLVDRVTYEQYF.

The chain uses TRBV30 and TRBJ2-3; D is unresolved. The CDR3 covers 13 residues. From germline, CDR1 is GTSNPN and CDR2 SVGIG (reference sequence). V was trimmed by 4 bases and J by 5 bases, leaving 13 bases between them. The chain's CDR3 is CAWTFWGRDTQYF. The CDR3, as DNA: TGTGCCTGGACTTTCTGGGGAAGAGATACGCAGTATTTT. The whole variable domain, remainder taken from reference TRBV30 and TRBJ2-3, is SQTIHQWPATLVQPVGSPLSLECTVEGTSNPNLYWYRQAAGRGLQLLFYSVGIGQISSEVPQNLSASRPQDRQFILSSKKLLLSDSGFYLCAWTFWGRDTQYFGPGTRLTVL.

The J gene is TRBJ2-1, the V gene TRBV4-2; weak D call: TRBD2 (5 bases). The germline V gene encodes CDR1 LGHNA and CDR2 YNFKEQ. Trimming stripped 1 base from V and 1 base from J, with 8 bases between. There are 15 residues in the CDR3. DNA for the CDR3: TGTGCCAGCAGCCAAGTGCGAGGGTCCTACAATGAGCAGTTCTTC. This gives the protein CASSQVRGSYNEQFF.

The chain uses TRBV6-6 and TRBJ1-6, with D tentatively TRBD1 (5 bases). Germline CDR1 is MNHNY and CDR2 is SVGAGI (reference sequence). V dropped 7 bases and J dropped 8 bases, with 18 bases sitting between them. CDR3 length: 15 amino acids. CDR3 region: CASTRTGRLDSPLHF. The CDR3 DNA follows: TGTGCCAGCACCCGCACGGGACGGCTGGATTCACCCCTCCACTTT.

This rearrangement joins TRBV19 to TRBJ2-6; possible D gene TRBD1, 5 bases. Germline V gene sequence: CDR1 LNHDA, CDR2 SQIVND (reference sequence). The CDR3 covers 15 residues. Trimming removed 3 bases from V and 4 bases from J, with 10 bases in between. CDR3 residues: CASSMFGAGANVLTF. The DNA for the CDR3 is TGTGCCAGTAGTATGTTTGGGGCCGGGGCCAACGTCCTGACTTTC.

This chain connects TRBV28 to TRBJ1-1; TRBD1 matches 7 bases. CDR3 size: 14 residues. CDR1 is MDHEN, CDR2 SYDVKM, per germline. The V gene end was trimmed by 5 bases and the J gene end by 7 bases; junction bases not matched to a gene: 10. In DNA, the CDR3 is TGTGCCAGCAGTAGTAACAGGGGCGCGGGTGAAGCTTTCTTT. Its translation: CASSSNRGAGEAFF. Full variable domain (remainder filled in from reference TRBV28 and TRBJ1-1): DVKVTQSSRYLVKRTGEKVFLECVQDMDHENMFWYRQDPGLGLRLIYFSYDVKMKEKGDIPEGYSVSREKKERFSLILESASTNQTSMYLCASSSNRGAGEAFFGQGTRLTVV.

The V gene is TRBV7-9, the J gene TRBJ1-6; 7 positions match TRBD1. There are 15 residues in the CDR3. Trimming cost V 6 bases and J 7 bases; bases outside gene matches: 9. Germline assignment: CDR1 SEHNR and CDR2 FQNEAQ (reference sequence). CDR3 sequence: CASRPTGTANSPLHF. Written as DNA, the CDR3 is TGTGCCAGCAGACCGACCGGGACAGCAAATTCACCCCTCCACTTT. The full variable domain, rest sourced from reference TRBV7-9 and TRBJ1-6, is DTGVSQNPRHKITKRGQNVTFRCDPISEHNRLYWYRQTLGQGPEFLTYFQNEAQLEKSRLLSDRFSAERPKGSFSTLEIQRTEQGDSAMYLCASRPTGTANSPLHFGNGTRLTVT.

The chain couples TRBV13 to TRBJ2-2, with no clear D. Germline V lookup: CDR1 PRHDT, CDR2 FYEKMQ (reference sequence). This CDR3 contains 12 residues. Trimming removed 11 bases at V and 4 bases at J, with 11 bases between. The CDR3 DNA reads TGTGCCTGCACCCCGGGCACCGGGGAGCTGTTTTTT. Its protein product is CACTPGTGELFF.

The rearrangement links TRBV6-1 to TRBJ1-1, with D hard to call. The CDR3 extends over 13 amino acids. Germline values: CDR1 MNHNS, CDR2 SASEGT. Trimming pared 10 bases from V and 0 bases from J, leaving 12 bases between. CDR3 in DNA: TGTGCCATCCGAGGACGCTTGAACACTGAAGCTTTCTTT. Amino acid sequence: CAIRGRLNTEAFF.